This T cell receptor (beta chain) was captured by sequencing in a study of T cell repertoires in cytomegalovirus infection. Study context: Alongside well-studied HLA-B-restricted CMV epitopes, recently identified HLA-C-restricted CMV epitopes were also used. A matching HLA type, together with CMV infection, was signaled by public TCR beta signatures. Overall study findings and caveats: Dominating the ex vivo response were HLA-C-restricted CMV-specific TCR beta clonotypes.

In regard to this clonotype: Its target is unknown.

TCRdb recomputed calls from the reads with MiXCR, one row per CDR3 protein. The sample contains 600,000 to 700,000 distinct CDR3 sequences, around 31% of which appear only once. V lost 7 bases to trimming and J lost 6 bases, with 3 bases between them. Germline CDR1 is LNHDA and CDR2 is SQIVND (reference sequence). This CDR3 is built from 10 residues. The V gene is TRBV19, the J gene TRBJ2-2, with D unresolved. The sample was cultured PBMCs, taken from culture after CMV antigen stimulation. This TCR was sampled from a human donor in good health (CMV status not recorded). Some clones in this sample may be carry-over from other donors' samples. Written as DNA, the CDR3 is TGTGCCAGTATGTCCGGGGAGCTGTTTTTT. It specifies CASMSGELFF.